This TCR beta chain was observed in a study of T cells expressing NK-cell markers. Looking at the study overall: Beta-chain profiling covered CD3+CD56+NKG2C+, CD3+CD56+NKG2C- and CD3+CD56-NKG2C+ sorted subsets. Seven HCMV-seropositive donors and one seronegative donor made up the eight sequenced donors. General study findings and limits: Four donors showed these clonotypes also leading the CD3+CD56-NKG2C+ fraction.

Researchers built TCR beta cDNA using 5'RACE template switching with UMIs. TCRdb processed the 5' RACE reads again and assigns one entry to each CDR3 protein, with no DNA. The repertoire shows hundreds of thousands of distinct CDR3 sequences; the top ten hold around 4.9%. This CDR3 is built from 13 residues. As concerns this clonotype: Its antigen remains unidentified.

The receptor was isolated from a man between 18 and 69 years old in good health. The chain carries TRBV12-3 or TRBV12-4 and TRBJ1-5. Sequencing was carried out using blood T cells: a sorted CD56 or NKG2C T cell subset, CD4+ or CD8+ T cells, or bulk PBMC T cells (not recorded which). The chain's CDR3 is CASTNREDQPQHF.